The 21 T cell receptor beta chains below come from one sample, sequenced in a study of early T cells in non-severe SARS-CoV-2 infection (dated by TCRdb to 2020 to 2023). Preparation of the library involved 5' RACE. Sequencing relied on a NextSeq 500. TCRdb itself trimmed the public reads at Q25 with fastp, ran MiXCR and retained productive beta chains. Entries are consolidated by CDR3 protein sequence, retaining the most common genes and DNA. A total of 85,000 to 100,000 distinct CDR3 sequences appear in this sample, approximately 10% of them only once. The ten largest clones capture approximately 5.3% of the sample. Material for sequencing was whole blood. The receptors stem from an adult who was a healthcare worker with PCR-confirmed SARS-CoV-2 infection or an uninfected control (not recorded which).

This clonotype was counted many times. The V and J genes are TRBV2 and TRBJ1-1; weak D call: TRBD1 (6 bases). CDR3 length: 15 residues. Trimming took 3 bases from V and 4 from J, leaving 15 bases between them. Germline loops: CDR1 SNHLY, CDR2 FYNNEI. The CDR3 DNA is TGTGCCAGCAGTGATCTTTTACAGGGTCCCACTGAAGCTTTCTTT. Its protein product is CASSDLLQGPTEAFF.

This chain connects TRBV4-2 to TRBJ1-4; D is ambiguous. The CDR3 runs 16 residues. V was shortened by 1 base and J by 0 bases, with 9 bases between the two germline ends. Germline V CDR1 and CDR2: LGHNA, YNFKEQ. CDR3 in amino acids: CASSQAYSATNEKLFF. The CDR3 DNA is TGTGCCAGCAGCCAAGCGTACAGTGCAACTAATGAAAAACTGTTTTTT.

The chain recombines TRBV2 with TRBJ2-5, with TRBD1 matching over 10 bases. The CDR3 length is 16 residues. The V gene's germline CDR1 is SNHLY and CDR2 FYNNEI. V shed 5 bases and J 1 base; nucleotides not matched to a gene: 7. This CDR3 reads CASSKGTGEFQETQYF. The CDR3, as DNA: TGTGCCAGCAGTAAAGGGACAGGGGAATTCCAAGAGACCCAGTACTTC.

This clonotype was observed many times. This chain links TRBV7-2 with TRBJ2-3; possible D gene TRBD2, 6 bases. The germline V gene encodes CDR1 SGHTA and CDR2 FQGNSA. This CDR3 region has 14 residues. The V end was cut by 0 bases, the J end by 4 bases, with 8 bases between. The CDR3 loop is CASSLARGADTQYF. CDR3 DNA: TGTGCCAGCAGCTTAGCGCGGGGCGCAGATACGCAGTATTTT.

The V call is TRBV5-1, the J call TRBJ2-7; the D gene is possibly TRBD1 (6 bases). There are 17 residues in the CDR3. Trimming removed 0 bases from V and 3 bases from J, with 19 bases in between. Germline assignment: CDR1 SGHRS and CDR2 YFSETQ. Here the CDR3 reads CASSLGLGDKSFYEQYF. The CDR3 DNA is TGCGCCAGCAGCTTGGGGTTAGGGGACAAAAGTTTCTACGAGCAGTACTTC. The variable domain in full, completed from reference TRBV5-1 and TRBJ2-7, reads KAGVTQTPRYLIKTRGQQVTLSCSPISGHRSVSWYQQTPGQGLQFLFEYFSETQRNKGNFPGRFSGRQFSNSRSEMNVSTLELGDSALYLCASSLGLGDKSFYEQYFGPGTRLTVT.

V is TRBV24-1 and J is TRBJ2-3; D gene uncertain. The CDR3 is made up of 14 amino acids. Germline assignment: CDR1 KGHDR and CDR2 SFDVKD. V dropped 3 bases and J dropped 3 bases, with 9 bases sitting between them. The CDR3 is CATSDPGETDTQYF. CDR3 nucleotides: TGTGCCACCAGTGATCCCGGCGAGACAGATACGCAGTATTTT.

In this sample, this clonotype turned up a few times. The rearrangement joins TRBV7-8 to TRBJ1-4, with a weak D call TRBD1 (5 bases). The ends were cut back, 5 bases at V and 4 bases at J, with 14 bases in the middle. The CDR3 loop spans 15 amino acids. Germline CDR1 is SGHVS and CDR2 is FQNEAQ. As DNA, the CDR3 is TGTGCCAGCAGCCCAGAGGGGAGTCTTAATGAAAAACTGTTTTTT. Protein product: CASSPEGSLNEKLFF.

This clonotype was recorded many times. The chain combines TRBV7-8 with TRBJ2-7; tentatively, D is TRBD2 (6 bases). Per germline, CDR1 SGHVS and CDR2 FQNEAQ. The length of the CDR3 is 15 residues. Deletions cut 2 bases from V and 6 bases from J, with 17 bases between. The chain's CDR3 is CASSLFALAAVEQYF. The CDR3 DNA sequence: TGTGCCAGCAGCTTATTCGCACTAGCCGCCGTCGAGCAGTACTTC.

The table lists this clonotype with many counts. The CDR3 spells CASRKRGIGEKLFF. The CDR3 region has the DNA TGTGCCAGCAGGAAGAGGGGGATTGGTGAAAAACTGTTTTTT. The chain links TRBV28 to TRBJ1-4; D might be TRBD1 (6 bases). The CDR3 is 14 residues long. The germline V gene has CDR1 MDHEN and CDR2 SYDVKM. The ends were cut back, 6 bases at V and 7 bases at J, with 15 bases in the middle.

This clonotype was found many times. The chain employs TRBV7-2 and TRBJ2-1, with D possibly matching TRBD1 (6 bases). Trimming cost V 1 base and J 7 bases, with 11 bases left between them. There are 14 residues in the CDR3. Germline V gene data show CDR1 as SGHTA and CDR2 as FQGNSA. As DNA, the CDR3 is TGTGCCAGCAGCTTAGTTGAGGGGGTGAATGAGCAGTTCTTC. Translating it yields CASSLVEGVNEQFF.

This chain joins TRBV5-1 and TRBJ1-1; D perhaps matches TRBD1 (5 bases). V lost 2 bases to trimming and J lost 5 bases, with 10 bases between them. The germline gives CDR1 SGHRS, CDR2 YFSETQ. CDR3 length equals 13 residues. CDR3 DNA sequence: TGCGCCAGCAGCTTTCAGGGTCGGACTGAAGCTTTCTTT. It encodes CASSFQGRTEAFF.

This clonotype has more than one count but fewer than ten. V gene TRBV27 combines with J gene TRBJ2-2; TRBD1 might be the D (6 bases). With 6 bases removed from V and 4 bases from J, the gap between germline ends came to 9 bases. The germline gives CDR1 MNHEY, CDR2 SMNVEV (reference sequence). The CDR3 totals 13 residues. The CDR3 reads CASRTGSTGELFF. CDR3 DNA: TGTGCCAGCAGAACAGGGTCCACCGGGGAGCTGTTTTTT.

The DNA for the CDR3 is TGCAGTGCTAGAGATTACCAGGGGGCATATGGCTACACCTTC. This codes for CSARDYQGAYGYTF. The chain carries TRBV20-1 and TRBJ1-2; 8 nucleotides line up with TRBD1. This CDR3 has 14 amino acids. The J segment lost 5 bases and the V segment lost 0 bases, leaving 5 bases of the junction unmatched. CDR1 is DFQATT, CDR2 SNEGSKA, per germline (reference sequence).

There are a few counts of this clonotype. The chain combines TRBV7-8 with TRBJ1-2, with D possibly TRBD1 on 6 matching bases. CDR3 size: 14 residues. Germline CDR1 SGHVS, CDR2 FQNEAQ. Deletions cut 5 bases from V and 4 bases from J, with 14 bases between. The CDR3 nucleotides are TGTGCCAGCAGCCGGGGGCCCTGGGGCTATGGCTACACCTTC. This codes for CASSRGPWGYGYTF. Full variable domain (rest looked up from reference TRBV7-8 and TRBJ1-2): GAGVSQSPRYKVAKRGQDVALRCDPISGHVSLFWYQQALGQGPEFLTYFQNEAQLDKSGLPSDRFFAERPEGSVSTLKIQRTQQEDSAVYLCASSRGPWGYGYTFGSGTRLTVV.

The chain employs TRBV29-1 and TRBJ2-3, with 7 bases lining up with TRBD1. CDR1 SQVTM and CDR2 ANQGSEA come from the germline V gene. With 6 bases clipped from V and 0 bases from J, the junction kept 0 bases outside the gene matches. The CDR3 is 12 amino acids. In DNA, the CDR3 is TGCAGCGTGGGACAGAGCACAGATACGCAGTATTTT. This encodes CSVGQSTDTQYF.

This chain joins TRBV3-1 and TRBJ1-2, with D possibly matching TRBD1 (6 bases). From germline, CDR1 is LGHDT and CDR2 YNNKEL (reference sequence). The CDR3 length is 14 residues. V shed 0 bases and J shed 6 bases, with 11 bases lying between them. CDR3 DNA sequence: TGTGCCAGCAGCCAAGATAGCAGGGGCCATGGCTACACCTTC. Protein sequence: CASSQDSRGHGYTF.

The chain is built from TRBV20-1 and TRBJ1-1; possible D gene TRBD1, 6 bases. Looked up from germline, CDR1 is DFQATT and CDR2 is SNEGSKA (reference sequence). CDR3 size: 16 residues. V lost 3 bases, J lost 0 bases, and 17 bases lay in between. The CDR3 loop reads CSASPLRGPLNTEAFF. For the CDR3, the DNA is TGCAGTGCTAGCCCGCTCAGGGGACCCCTGAACACTGAAGCTTTCTTT.

This clonotype was found many times. The V gene is TRBV21-1, the J gene TRBJ2-5; the DNA was not compared with TRBD2, the D call given in the table. TRBV21-1 is described as a pseudogene. This CDR3 has 15 residues. Here the CDR3 reads CASTPETSGRETQYF. The DNA of the CDR3 is TGTGCCAGCACCCCAGAGACTAGCGGGAGGGAGACCCAGTACTTC.

This clonotype was seen repeatedly, ten times or more. One end of the junction does not line up with germline, which may come from a read error. The rearrangement joins TRBV5-1 to TRBJ2-3; D is uncertain. The CDR3 loop spans 13 amino acids. Germline assignment: CDR1 SGHRS and CDR2 YFSETQ. The CDR3 DNA is TGTGCCAGCAGCCTAGGGAGCACAGATACGCAGTATTTT. Encoded protein: CASSLGSTDTQYF.

This clonotype has more than one count but fewer than ten. The J gene is TRBJ2-7, the V gene TRBV27; 9 bases line up with TRBD1. There are 12 residues in the CDR3. Trimming cost V 9 bases and J 6 bases; bases outside gene matches: 6. The V gene's germline CDR1 is MNHEY and CDR2 SMNVEV (reference sequence). CDR3 in amino acids: CARGTGSTEQYF. CDR3 coding DNA: TGTGCCAGGGGGACAGGGTCTACCGAGCAGTACTTC.

The chain links TRBV28 to TRBJ2-7; unclear D gene. The CDR3 has 11 residues. Germline loops: CDR1 MDHEN, CDR2 SYDVKM. Trimming cost V 4 bases and J 5 bases, with 6 bases left between them. Here the CDR3 DNA reads TGTGCCAGCAGTTCCCTCCACGAGCAGTACTTC. Translation gives CASSSLHEQYF.